The clone carrying this TCR beta chain was observed at least ten times. Its antigen is undetermined. The germline V gene has CDR1 MDHEN and CDR2 SYDVKM. The V end lost 5 bases, the J end lost 0 bases, and 7 bases lay between the germline ends. The CDR3 totals 13 residues. The time point denotes: blood at routine non-recurrence follow-up after resection. This specimen belongs to a study of spatial heterogeneity in lung cancer. Study-wide context: Follow-up PBMC specimens underwent sequencing when available; their median timing was approximately 22 months after resection. Among detected sequences, beta-chain ones consistently exceeded alpha-chain ones in number. Whole-study results and caveats: Detection of ubiquitous tumor TCRs in blood was higher at resection than follow-up.

TCR cDNA molecules each had a unique molecular identifier. MiXCR, applied by TCRdb to the 5' RACE reads, yields one record per CDR3 protein. The data contain 45,000 to 55,000 distinct CDR3 sequences, 12% of them singletons. The receptor was derived from a male donor with early-stage non-small cell lung cancer. The source material was PBMCs, sampled at follow-up. J is TRBJ1-1 and V is TRBV28; D remains unclear. Here the CDR3 DNA reads TGTGCCAGCAGTCTCGTGATGAACACTGAAGCTTTCTTT. Its translation: CASSLVMNTEAFF.